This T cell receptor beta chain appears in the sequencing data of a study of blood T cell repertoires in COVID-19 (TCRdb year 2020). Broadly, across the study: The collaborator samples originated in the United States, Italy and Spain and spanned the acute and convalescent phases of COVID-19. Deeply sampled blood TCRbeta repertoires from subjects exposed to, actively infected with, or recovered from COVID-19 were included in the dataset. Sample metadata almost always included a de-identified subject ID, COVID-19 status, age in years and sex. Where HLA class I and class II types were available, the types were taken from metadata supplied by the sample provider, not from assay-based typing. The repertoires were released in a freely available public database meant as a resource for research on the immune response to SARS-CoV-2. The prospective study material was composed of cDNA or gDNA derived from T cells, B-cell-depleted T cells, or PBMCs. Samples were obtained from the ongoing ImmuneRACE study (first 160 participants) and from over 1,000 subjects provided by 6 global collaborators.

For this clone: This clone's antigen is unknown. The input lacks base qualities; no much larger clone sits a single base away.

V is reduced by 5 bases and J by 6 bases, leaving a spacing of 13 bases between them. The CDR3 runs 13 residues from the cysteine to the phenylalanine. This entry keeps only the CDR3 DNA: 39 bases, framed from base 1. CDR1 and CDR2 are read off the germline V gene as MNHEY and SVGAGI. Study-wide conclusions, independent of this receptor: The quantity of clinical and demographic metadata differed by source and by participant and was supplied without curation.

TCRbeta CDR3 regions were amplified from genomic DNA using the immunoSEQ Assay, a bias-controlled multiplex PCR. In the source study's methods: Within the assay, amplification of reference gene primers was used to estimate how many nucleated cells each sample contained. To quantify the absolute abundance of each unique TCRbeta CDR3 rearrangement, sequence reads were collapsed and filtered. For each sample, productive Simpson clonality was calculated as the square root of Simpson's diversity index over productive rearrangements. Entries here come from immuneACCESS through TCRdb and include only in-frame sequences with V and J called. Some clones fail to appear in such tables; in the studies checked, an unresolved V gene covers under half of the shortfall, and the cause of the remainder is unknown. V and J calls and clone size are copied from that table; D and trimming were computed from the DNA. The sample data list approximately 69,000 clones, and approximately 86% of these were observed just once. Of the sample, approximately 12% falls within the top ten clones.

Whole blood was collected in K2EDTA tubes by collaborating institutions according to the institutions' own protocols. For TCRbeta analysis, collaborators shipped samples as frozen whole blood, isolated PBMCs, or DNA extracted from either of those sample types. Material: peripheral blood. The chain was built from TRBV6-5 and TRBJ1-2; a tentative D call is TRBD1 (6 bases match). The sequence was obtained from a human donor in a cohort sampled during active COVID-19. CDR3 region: CASSQGRVNGYTF. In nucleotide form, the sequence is TGTGCCAGCAGTCAGGGGAGGGTTAATGGCTACACCTTC.